The entry below gives a single T cell receptor beta chain sequence along with its context. Unique molecular identifiers tagged every individual TCR cDNA molecule. Each CDR3 protein gets one entry after TCRdb re-called the 5' RACE reads with MiXCR. The sample shows around 4,000 distinct CDR3 sequences, roughly a fifth of them seen only once. The CDR3 spans 15 residues. V was pared by 1 base and J by 6 bases, with 4 bases of the junction left unmatched. Germline CDR1 and CDR2: SNHLY and FYNNEI. The data derive from a study of spatial heterogeneity in lung cancer. Study context: Sequence detection consistently recorded a greater number of beta-chain than alpha-chain sequences.

Described time point: sample taken at primary tumor resection. Researchers sequenced whole RNA taken from tumor, nontumor lung or frozen PBMC without sorting. There were around 72 donors, all of them untreated patients with early-stage non-small cell lung cancer. V and J are TRBV2 and TRBJ2-5; 11 bases fit TRBD2. The TCR originated in a female donor with early-stage non-small cell lung cancer. The sample was normal lung tissue next to the tumor, taken at surgery. The CDR3 sequence: CASSEVSGGVQTQYF. The DNA of the CDR3 is TGTGCCAGCAGTGAAGTTAGCGGGGGGGTCCAGACCCAGTACTTC.